This section outlines one T cell receptor beta chain sequence together with its context. These data originate in a study of T-cell memory formation after mild COVID-19. Across the study: TCR clusters were largely donor specific.

V shed 1 base and J shed 2 bases, with 13 bases lying between them. Germline CDR1 is SGHRS and CDR2 is YFSETQ. The length of the CDR3 is 16 residues. MiXCR, run by TCRdb on the 5' RACE reads, gives a single entry per CDR3 protein. The sample contains 120,000 to 150,000 distinct CDR3 sequences, 19% of which appear only once. The chain carries TRBV5-1 and TRBJ2-1, with D maybe TRBD2 (7 bases). Input material: PBMCs or a T cell subset sorted from them (not recorded which). The sequence was obtained from an adult woman who had mild COVID-19 (a few samples of this study predate the infection). Cell type and time point are not known. The CDR3 nucleotides read TGCGCCAGCAGCTTGAGGGGGACTACAACCTACAATGAGCAGTTCTTC. Residues: CASSLRGTTTYNEQFF.